This paragraph reports one T cell receptor beta chain. As yet, its antigen is unknown. The data derive from a study of T cells in Graves' hyperthyroidism and ophthalmopathy. Study observations and caveats: Most thyroid clonotypes that were expanded above 0.001 also turned up in blood.

Researchers amplified the TCR beta CDR3 regions from RNA transcripts. TCR CDR3 regions were first amplified by RT-PCR with HTBI primers. In TCRdb, the multiplex PCR reads were re-called with MiXCR into one record per CDR3 protein. The table records approximately 370,000 distinct CDR3 sequences, around 14% of them present only once. The length of the CDR3 is 16 residues. J gave up 8 bases and V 1 base, and 11 bases lay outside the gene matches. Per germline, CDR1 DFQATT and CDR2 SNEGSKA (reference sequence). The source of this sequence is a woman aged 25 to 45 with Graves' hyperthyroidism. The V and J genes are TRBV20-1 and TRBJ2-1, with 10 bases fitting TRBD2. The sequencing sample was made of blood. This CDR3 reads CSARVITSGNFDEQFF. In DNA form, the CDR3 reads TGCAGTGCTAGAGTTATTACTAGCGGGAATTTCGATGAGCAGTTCTTC.